This passage covers 15 T cell receptor beta chains from one sample sequenced in a study of radiotherapy plus CTLA-4 blockade in lung cancer. The data were produced by immunoSEQ multiplex PCR, yet TCRdb's version contains in-frame clones alone and is incomplete. Of fewer than 85,000 clones listed, more than 85% were seen once; the top ten hold around 0.87%. The sample here was peripheral blood, taken from a patient treated with radiotherapy plus ipilimumab. Receptor source: a human donor with non-small cell lung cancer who had stable disease on radiotherapy plus ipilimumab.

For the CDR3, the DNA is TGTGCCAGCAGCTTAAGGGACTCAGTTCAAGAGACCCAGTACTTC. This codes for CASSLRDSVQETQYF. The gene calls are TRBV7-2 and TRBJ2-5, with a possible D match to TRBD2 (6 bases). The CDR3 runs 15 residues. The germline V gene has CDR1 SGHTA and CDR2 FQGNSA. Trimming cost V 2 bases and J 2 bases, with 12 bases left between them. Complete variable domain (other parts from reference TRBV7-2 and TRBJ2-5): GAGVSQSPSNKVTEKGKDVELRCDPISGHTALYWYRQSLGQGLEFLIYFQGNSAPDKSGLPSDRFSAERTGGSVSTLTIQRTQQEDSAVYLCASSLRDSVQETQYFGPGTRLLVL.

The rearrangement joins TRBV18 to TRBJ2-7, with 7 bases identical to TRBD1. The ends lost 3 bases at V and 2 bases at J; junction bases unmatched: 7. CDR1 and CDR2 (germline): KGHSH, LQKENI. The CDR3 consists of 15 residues. DNA of the CDR3: TGTGCCAGCTCACCGGGGCAGGACAGGACCTACGAGCAGTACTTC. This translates into CASSPGQDRTYEQYF.

The V call is TRBV10-1, the J call TRBJ1-5, with 8 bases fitting TRBD1. The CDR3 contains 14 residues. CDR1 and CDR2 (germline): WNHNN, SYGVQD (reference sequence). Losses at the gene ends were 7 bases for V and 9 bases for J; bases not matched to a gene: 11. The CDR3 DNA sequence: TGCGCCAGCAAGCGGACAGGGAGGAAGTGGCCCCAGCATTTT. Protein: CASKRTGRKWPQHF.

The rearrangement links TRBV6-1 to TRBJ1-2; D is unresolved. The CDR3 is made up of 15 amino acids. Germline values: CDR1 MNHNS, CDR2 SASEGT. Trimming took off 5 bases at V and 0 bases at J, with 13 bases between the two ends. This CDR3 reads CASSPDNPANYGYTF. The DNA of the CDR3 is TGTGCCAGCAGTCCAGACAACCCCGCTAACTATGGCTACACCTTC.

The V gene is TRBV18, the J gene TRBJ2-3; no clear D gene. The CDR3 is 15 amino acids. Germline V CDR1 and CDR2: KGHSH, LQKENI. Trimming removed 2 bases at V and 1 base at J, with 10 bases between. As DNA, the CDR3 is TGTGCCAGCTCACCAGCTCTCTTGGGCACAGATACGCAGTATTTT. It codes for CASSPALLGTDTQYF.

This sequence joins TRBV9 and TRBJ2-7, with D perhaps TRBD1 (6 bases). This CDR3 has 13 amino acids. CDR1 SGDLS and CDR2 YYNGEE come from the germline V gene. V was clipped by 4 bases and J by 6 bases, with 14 bases between them. The CDR3 region has the DNA TGTGCCAGCAGCTTCAGACAGGCTAGCGAGCAGTACTTC. This encodes CASSFRQASEQYF.

J is TRBJ2-7 and V is TRBV6-5; 7 bases match TRBD1. Germline CDR1 reads MNHEY; CDR2 reads SVGAGI. V was pared by 5 bases and J by 2 bases, with 6 bases of the junction left unmatched. The CDR3 runs 14 residues. The CDR3 DNA follows: TGTGCCAGCAGTACGACAGGGAGAACCTACGAGCAGTACTTC. Its protein product is CASSTTGRTYEQYF.

The chain joins TRBV7-3 to TRBJ2-3; maybe TRBD1 (6 bases). The CDR3 has 15 amino acids. Germline CDR1 SGHTA, CDR2 FQGTGA. V lost 5 bases to trimming and J lost 5 bases, with 17 bases between them. CDR3: CASSPRGRDIDTQYF. DNA for the CDR3: TGTGCCAGCAGCCCAAGGGGCAGGGACATAGATACGCAGTATTTT.

V and J are TRBV4-1 and TRBJ2-5, with D uncertain. This CDR3 spans 13 amino acids. Germline loops: CDR1 MGHRA, CDR2 YSYEKL. V was trimmed by 4 bases and J by 4 bases, leaving 10 bases between them. The CDR3 spells CASSLAGLETQYF. The CDR3 nucleotides are TGCGCCAGCAGCCTAGCAGGATTAGAGACCCAGTACTTC.

The chain couples TRBV6-6 to TRBJ1-4; tentative D call: TRBD1 (5 bases). Between the trimmed V and J ends, which lost 2 bases and 7 bases, there was a span of 8 bases. This CDR3 contains 13 residues. The germline gives CDR1 MNHNY, CDR2 SVGAGI (reference sequence). This chain's CDR3 is CASSYLGGEKLFF. CDR3 DNA sequence: TGTGCCAGCAGTTACCTTGGGGGTGAAAAACTGTTTTTT.

The gene calls are TRBV27 and TRBJ1-4, with 10 bases that match TRBD1. The CDR3 is made up of 14 amino acids. Unmatched junction bases numbered 5, after V lost 5 bases and J lost 8 bases. CDR1 and CDR2 (germline): MNHEY, SMNVEV (reference sequence). The CDR3 is CASSPGQGREKLFF. The CDR3 nucleotides read TGTGCCAGCAGTCCGGGACAGGGGAGGGAAAAACTGTTTTTT.

The chain couples TRBV28 to TRBJ2-3; the D gene is possibly TRBD2 (6 bases). Per the germline V gene, CDR1 is MDHEN and CDR2 is SYDVKM. This CDR3 spans 15 amino acids. V lost 5 bases, J lost 3 bases, and 15 bases lay in between. CDR3 DNA sequence: TGTGCCAGCAGTCCACACGAGGGGAGGACAGATACGCAGTATTTT. Translating it yields CASSPHEGRTDTQYF.

The rearrangement uses TRBV6-5 and TRBJ2-7; D not certain. The V gene lost 2 bases and the J gene lost 4 bases, with 15 bases spanning the gap. From germline, CDR1 is MNHEY and CDR2 SVGAGI. The CDR3 has 15 residues. The CDR3 coding sequence is TGTGCCAGCAGTTACGTTCCATCCAGTCGGTACGAGCAGTACTTC. It encodes CASSYVPSSRYEQYF.

V usage is TRBV11-2 and J usage is TRBJ2-2; D remains unclear. The V gene's germline CDR1 is SGHAT and CDR2 FQNNGV. The V and J ends lost 3 bases and 6 bases respectively, with 11 bases between them. CDR3 length: 14 amino acids. In nucleotides, the CDR3 is TGTGCCAGCAGCTTTCCCGAATTCTCCGGGGAGCTGTTTTTT. This encodes CASSFPEFSGELFF.

The J gene is TRBJ1-1, the V gene TRBV6-6; D is undetermined. The CDR3 extends over 13 amino acids. Trimming left V 4 bases short and J 8 bases short, with 14 bases between. Germline loops: CDR1 MNHNY, CDR2 SVGAGI (reference sequence). CDR3 DNA sequence: TGTGCCAGCAGTTCCTCCGCCCTAGGGGAAGCTTTCTTT. Encoded protein: CASSSSALGEAFF.